This entry features one T cell receptor (beta chain) sequence. Its specificity is not known. This sample is drawn from a study of vaccination effects on CD4 cells after COVID-19. Study background: Each participant was given two doses of one vaccine (BNT162b2 or mRNA-1273). Overall study findings and caveats: Missing from the study were early post-infection timepoints, and its convalescent patients were few. Substantial clonal contraction characterized both infection- and vaccine-induced clones late after vaccination.

Repertoires were generated with immunoSEQ multiplex PCR, while TCRdb's copy carries only in-frame clones and drops some. The table lists tens of thousands of clones, approximately 72% of them singletons, with around 3% in the top ten. Having been cultured for around nine days, the cells underwent CD4+ T cell isolation. Vaccine recipients, nucleocapsid antibody negative, had no prior SARS-CoV-2 infection. CDR3 length: 15 amino acids. Trimming removed 1 base from V and 2 bases from J; junction bases left unmatched: 2. From germline, CDR1 is MGHRA and CDR2 YSYEKL. This sample comprised CD4+ T cells from PBMCs cultured without peptide, obtained before COVID-19 vaccination. The TCR sequence derives from a human donor who received a COVID-19 vaccine. This chain links TRBV4-1 with TRBJ1-3, with 7 bases identical to TRBD1. CDR3 sequence (DNA): TGCGCCAGCAGCCAAGTCCAGGGGGCTGGAAACACCATATATTTT. This gives the protein CASSQVQGAGNTIYF.